This TCR beta chain was captured in a study of shared clonotypes between healthy human individuals. Study-wide results and caveats: Generation probabilities of non-shared clonotypes were lower (relative to those shared by all four donors). Rarefaction exposed incomplete sorted-subset sequencing despite large depth.

This CDR3 has 12 residues. Germline CDR1 reads ENHRY; CDR2 reads SYGVKD. J was trimmed by 5 bases and V by 10 bases; bases with no gene match: 6. Sequenced by immunoSEQ multiplex PCR; TCRdb stores in-frame clones only, minus some. The top ten hold 0.1% to 0.15% of the sample, which has 2,100,000 or so clones, almost 96% seen once. Details on this clone: The antigen is unknown.

The sequencing input was naive CD4+ T cells sorted from blood. Regarding subset: CD45RA+ positively selected. The receptor's source is a young man in good health. The gene calls are TRBV10-3 and TRBJ1-1, with 8 nucleotides matching TRBD1. The CDR3 region has the DNA TGTGCCACCAGGGGGCTGTGGACTGAAGCTTTCTTT. This sequence encodes CATRGLWTEAFF.